The 29 T cell receptor beta chains in this list originate from one sample, sequenced in a study of blood T cell repertoires in COVID-19. Some clones are missing from TCRdb's copy, which holds only in-frame ones; the method was immunoSEQ multiplex PCR. The table includes approximately 86,000 clones, roughly nine tenths detected once. The specimen sequenced was peripheral blood. The receptors shown here come from a man aged 45-65 years with acute or convalescent COVID-19.

This clone was observed a single time. J is TRBJ1-6 and V is TRBV5-6; a weak D match, TRBD1 (6 bases). The length of the CDR3 is 14 residues. Per germline, CDR1 SGHDT and CDR2 YYEEEE. V gave up 4 bases and J gave up 7 bases, with 12 bases separating them. DNA of the CDR3: TGTGCCAGCAGCCTACAGGGTGGGAATTCACCCCTCCACTTT. Translated: CASSLQGGNSPLHF.

The V gene is TRBV9, the J gene TRBJ1-3, with no clear D. With 0 bases removed from V and 4 bases from J, the gap between germline ends came to 8 bases. Germline V gene lookup returns CDR1 SGDLS and CDR2 YYNGEE. The CDR3 is made up of 14 amino acids. The CDR3 DNA follows: TGTGCCAGCAGCGTAGTTCGGGTCGGAAACACCATATATTTT. It encodes CASSVVRVGNTIYF.

V is TRBV3-1 (or the pseudogene TRBV3-2) and J is TRBJ1-5; 8 nucleotides match TRBD1. Germline V gives CDR1 LGHDT, CDR2 YNNKEL (reference sequence). Trimming at V came to 4 bases and at J to 7 bases, leaving 6 bases not matched to a gene. This CDR3 has 14 residues. CDR3 loop: CASSLGQGVQPQHF. Here the CDR3 DNA reads TGTGCCAGCAGCCTTGGACAGGGTGTACAGCCCCAGCATTTT.

The chain uses TRBV19 and TRBJ1-1, with TRBD1 matching over 9 bases. CDR1 and CDR2 from the germline V gene are LNHDA and SQIVND (reference sequence). The length of the CDR3 is 14 residues. The junction had 7 bases not matched to a gene; V was cut back by 6 bases and J by 5 bases. This chain's CDR3 is CASRTGQGGTEAFF. The CDR3 DNA reads as TGTGCCAGTAGGACGGGACAGGGTGGGACTGAAGCTTTCTTT.

The chain uses TRBV12-3 or TRBV12-4 and TRBJ1-4; D is possibly TRBD1 (6 bases). V was shortened by 8 bases and J by 8 bases, with 9 bases between the two germline ends. This CDR3 is built from 11 residues. Here the CDR3 reads CASGQGEKLFF. CDR3 in DNA: TGTGCCAGCGGCCAGGGGGAAAAACTGTTTTTT.

This clone is a singleton in its sample. The genes are TRBV6-1 and TRBJ1-1, with a tentative D call TRBD1 (6 bases). Trimming took 2 bases from V and 0 from J, leaving 16 bases between them. Germline V gives CDR1 MNHNS, CDR2 SASEGT. The CDR3 has 17 amino acids. CDR3 residues: CASSENLLGQLNTEAFF. For the CDR3, the DNA is TGTGCCAGCAGTGAAAATCTTTTAGGACAGTTGAACACTGAAGCTTTCTTT.

The chain links TRBV2 to TRBJ1-1; 8 bases fit TRBD1. Germline lookup yields CDR1 SNHLY and CDR2 FYNNEI. Germline trimming cut 5 bases from V and 4 bases from J; bases unmatched to any gene: 6. The CDR3 covers 14 residues. CDR3 sequence: CASSPRTGLTEAFF. CDR3 DNA sequence: TGTGCCAGCAGTCCCCGGACAGGGCTCACTGAAGCTTTCTTT.

The rearrangement joins TRBV6-5 to TRBJ1-1, with D possibly TRBD1 on 5 matching bases. This CDR3 comprises 15 residues. V lost 6 bases and J lost 5, with 19 bases in between. The germline gives CDR1 MNHEY, CDR2 SVGAGI. The CDR3 spells CASRLREGAGTEAFF. The CDR3 DNA sequence: TGTGCCAGCAGGCTGAGAGAAGGGGCAGGGACTGAAGCTTTCTTT.

This chain uses TRBV28 with TRBJ2-2; 8 nucleotides line up with TRBD2. Per the germline V gene, CDR1 is MDHEN and CDR2 is SYDVKM. V was pared by 7 bases and J by 4 bases, with 2 bases of the junction left unmatched. CDR3 length: 13 residues. The CDR3 loop is CASNGGATGELFF. The CDR3 DNA is TGTGCCAGCAACGGGGGGGCCACCGGGGAGCTGTTTTTT.

CDR3 nucleotide sequence: TGTGCCAGCAGTGACGAGCGAAACACTGAAGCTTTCTTT. Amino acids: CASSDERNTEAFF. The chain is built from TRBV6-1 and TRBJ1-1, with unresolved D. The ends were cut back, 3 bases at V and 2 bases at J, with 7 bases in the middle. The CDR3 length is 13 residues. Per the germline V gene, CDR1 is MNHNS and CDR2 is SASEGT.

The V and J genes are TRBV10-1 and TRBJ2-7; TRBD1 agrees at 7 bases. V was clipped by 0 bases and J by 5 bases; unmatched bases: 4. Germline CDR1 is WNHNN and CDR2 is SYGVQD (reference sequence). CDR3 length: 14 residues. The CDR3 loop reads CASSESQGVHEQYV. CDR3 in DNA: TGCGCCAGCAGTGAGTCTCAGGGGGTCCACGAGCAGTACGTC.

V usage is TRBV12-5 and J usage is TRBJ2-5; 10 nucleotides agree with TRBD1. This CDR3 is 16 amino acids long. Trimming cost V 1 base and J 5 bases; bases outside gene matches: 7. Germline assignment: CDR1 LGHNT and CDR2 FRNRAP. The CDR3 sequence: CASGLARTGGPETQYF. Here the CDR3 DNA reads TGTGCTAGTGGTTTGGCGAGGACAGGGGGGCCGGAGACCCAGTACTTC.

CDR3 coding DNA: TGTGCCAGCAGTTACGGCAGGGGGTCCTACGAGCAGTACTTC. Its translation is CASSYGRGSYEQYF. This chain uses TRBV6-6 with TRBJ2-7; TRBD1 aligns across 7 bases. V dropped 2 bases and J dropped 1; count of bases not matched to a gene: 2. Germline V CDR1 and CDR2: MNHNY, SVGAGI (reference sequence). The CDR3 contains 14 residues.

The V call is TRBV23-1, the J call TRBJ1-1; 8 bases are a match to TRBD1. TRBV23-1 is classed as an ORF, of uncertain function. J gave up 0 bases and V 6 bases, and 3 bases lay outside the gene matches. There are 14 residues in the CDR3. The chain's CDR3 is CASRGQELNTEAFF. CDR3 DNA: TGCGCCAGCAGGGGACAGGAGTTGAACACTGAAGCTTTCTTT.

The chain employs TRBV30 and TRBJ2-3; D gene ambiguous. This CDR3 is 14 amino acids long. The V end was cut by 3 bases, the J end by 3 bases, with 13 bases between. Germline loops: CDR1 GTSNPN, CDR2 SVGIG (reference sequence). The CDR3: CAWSGKPRTDTQYF. In DNA form, the CDR3 reads TGTGCCTGGAGCGGAAAACCTAGAACAGATACGCAGTATTTT.

This sequence joins TRBV18 and TRBJ1-4; TRBD1 aligns across 7 bases. With V trimmed by 4 bases and J by 5 bases, 7 bases remained unmatched. CDR3 length: 15 amino acids. Germline lookup yields CDR1 KGHSH and CDR2 LQKENI. The DNA for the CDR3 is TGTGCCAGCTCACGCGACAGGGTAGCGAATGAAAAACTGTTTTTT. Its protein is CASSRDRVANEKLFF.

This clone was picked up a small number of times. The chain carries TRBV30 and TRBJ1-2; no definite D call. Per the germline V gene, CDR1 is GTSNPN and CDR2 is SVGIG (reference sequence). The V end was cut by 1 base, the J end by 4 bases, with 22 bases between. The CDR3 covers 17 residues. The CDR3 coding sequence is TGTGCCTGGAGTGCTCCCCCGGGGAGGCGGCGTGTCTATGGCTACACCTTC. Translation gives CAWSAPPGRRRVYGYTF.

Only a few counts were recorded for this clone. The chain uses TRBV11-1 and TRBJ2-3; D is perhaps TRBD1 (6 bases). V was pared by 5 bases and J by 5 bases, with 11 bases between. Germline values: CDR1 SGHAT, CDR2 FQDESV (reference sequence). The CDR3 is 13 residues long. The DNA for the CDR3 is TGTGCCAGCAGCGACTACAGGGAAGATACGCAGTATTTT. Translation: CASSDYREDTQYF.

This chain's CDR3 is CASSIPSRQRTNYGYTF. CDR3 coding DNA: TGTGCCAGTAGTATACCCAGCCGACAACGGACTAACTATGGCTACACCTTC. This chain links TRBV19 with TRBJ1-2; D is ambiguous. Per germline, CDR1 LNHDA and CDR2 SQIVND (reference sequence). Trimming removed 2 bases from V and 0 bases from J, with 16 bases in between. The length of the CDR3 is 17 residues.

The DNA for the CDR3 is TGTGCCAGCAGTCACAGACAGGGGGCTAATGAAAAACTGTTTTTT. It yields the protein CASSHRQGANEKLFF. The chain couples TRBV2 to TRBJ1-4, with TRBD1 identical over 9 bases. V shed 5 bases and J 3 bases; nucleotides not matched to a gene: 4. CDR3 size: 15 residues. Germline assignment: CDR1 SNHLY and CDR2 FYNNEI.

V and J are TRBV19 and TRBJ1-1, with TRBD1 identical over 7 bases. J was trimmed by 2 bases and V by 1 base; bases with no gene match: 1. CDR1 LNHDA and CDR2 SQIVND come from the germline V gene (reference sequence). The CDR3 loop spans 14 amino acids. This CDR3 is CASSIAGGNTEAFF. The CDR3 DNA sequence: TGTGCCAGTAGTATAGCAGGGGGAAACACTGAAGCTTTCTTT.

This clone is a singleton in its sample. This chain links TRBV7-2 with TRBJ2-3; maybe TRBD2 (5 bases). The CDR3 is made up of 13 amino acids. The germline V gene has CDR1 SGHTA and CDR2 FQGNSA. V gave up 1 base and J gave up 5 bases, with 7 bases separating them. The CDR3 spells CASSLGGIDTQYF. In DNA form, the CDR3 reads TGTGCCAGCAGCTTAGGAGGGATAGATACGCAGTATTTT.

In its sample, this clone was seen once. The chain recombines TRBV25-1 with TRBJ1-1, with D maybe TRBD1 (5 bases). Germline CDR1 MGHDK, CDR2 SYGVNS. V lost 7 bases, J lost 5 bases, and 8 bases lay in between. The CDR3 contains 11 residues. The CDR3 DNA follows: TGTGCCAGCACCGGGGGTACTGAAGCTTTCTTT. It specifies CASTGGTEAFF.

The rearrangement uses TRBV5-1 and TRBJ2-5, with 7 bases that match TRBD2. V was clipped by 1 base and J by 4 bases; unmatched bases: 7. The CDR3 consists of 15 residues. Per germline, CDR1 SGHRS and CDR2 YFSETQ. CDR3 protein: CASSLLSTGGETQYF. Written as DNA, the CDR3 is TGCGCCAGCAGCTTGTTATCTACGGGGGGAGAGACCCAGTACTTC.

CDR3 nucleotides: TGTGCCAGCAGGGGCACGTACGCAACTAATGAAAAACTGTTTTTT. Protein: CASRGTYATNEKLFF. The J gene is TRBJ1-4, the V gene TRBV27; D not certain. Germline V gene data show CDR1 as MNHEY and CDR2 as SMNVEV (reference sequence). CDR3 length equals 15 residues. Trimming left V 6 bases short and J 0 bases short, with 11 bases between.

A few counts support this clone. The chain combines TRBV6-5 with TRBJ1-5; D remains unclear. Per germline, CDR1 MNHEY and CDR2 SVGAGI. V lost 2 bases and J lost 5, with 10 bases in between. The length of the CDR3 is 14 residues. The CDR3 DNA reads TGTGCCAGCAGTTACACGGTCACGGATCAGCCCCAGCATTTT. Protein: CASSYTVTDQPQHF.

The chain employs TRBV30 and TRBJ2-1; the match to TRBD2 covers 7 bases. Germline CDR1 GTSNPN, CDR2 SVGIG (reference sequence). Unmatched junction bases numbered 0, after V lost 0 bases and J lost 7 bases. The length of the CDR3 is 12 residues. The CDR3 sequence is CAWSVLANEQFF. The CDR3 DNA sequence: TGTGCCTGGAGTGTACTAGCGAATGAGCAGTTCTTC.

The rearrangement uses TRBV7-9 and TRBJ2-2; D possibly corresponds to TRBD2 (5 bases). With 1 base removed from V and 4 bases from J, the gap between germline ends came to 10 bases. The length of the CDR3 is 15 residues. Germline V gene lookup returns CDR1 SEHNR and CDR2 FQNEAQ (reference sequence). The CDR3 is CASSLGSRATGELFF. In DNA, the CDR3 is TGTGCCAGCAGCTTAGGGTCGCGGGCCACCGGGGAGCTGTTTTTT.

The genes are TRBV5-1 and TRBJ2-5, with TRBD1 identical over 8 bases. After removal of 0 bases from V and 4 bases from J, the junction contained 5 bases not matched to a gene. The CDR3 extends over 15 amino acids. The germline gives CDR1 SGHRS, CDR2 YFSETQ. DNA for the CDR3: TGCGCCAGCAGCTTGGATGGGACAGGTGGAGAGACCCAGTACTTC. It encodes CASSLDGTGGETQYF. The full variable domain, completed using reference TRBV5-1 and TRBJ2-5, is KAGVTQTPRYLIKTRGQQVTLSCSPISGHRSVSWYQQTPGQGLQFLFEYFSETQRNKGNFPGRFSGRQFSNSRSEMNVSTLELGDSALYLCASSLDGTGGETQYFGPGTRLLVL.